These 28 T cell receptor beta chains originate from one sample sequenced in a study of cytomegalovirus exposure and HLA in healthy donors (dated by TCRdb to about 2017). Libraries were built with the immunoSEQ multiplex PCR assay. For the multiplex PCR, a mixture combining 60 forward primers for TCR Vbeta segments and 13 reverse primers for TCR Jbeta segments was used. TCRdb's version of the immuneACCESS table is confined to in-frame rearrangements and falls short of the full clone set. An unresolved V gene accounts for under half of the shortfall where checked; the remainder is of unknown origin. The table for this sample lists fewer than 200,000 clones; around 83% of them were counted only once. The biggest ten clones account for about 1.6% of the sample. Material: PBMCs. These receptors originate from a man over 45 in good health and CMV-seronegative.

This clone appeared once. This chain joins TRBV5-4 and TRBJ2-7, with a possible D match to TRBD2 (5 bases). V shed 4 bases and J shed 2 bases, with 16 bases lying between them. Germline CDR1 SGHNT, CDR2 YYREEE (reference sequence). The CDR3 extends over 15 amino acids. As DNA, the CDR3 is TGTGCCAGCAGCCCCCCATCCGGGAACACCTACGAGCAGTACTTC. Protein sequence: CASSPPSGNTYEQYF.

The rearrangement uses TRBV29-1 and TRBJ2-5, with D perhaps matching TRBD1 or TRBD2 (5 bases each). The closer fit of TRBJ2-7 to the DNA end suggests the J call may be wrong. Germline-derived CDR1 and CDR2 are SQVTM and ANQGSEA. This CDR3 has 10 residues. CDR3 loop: CSVGDYEQYF. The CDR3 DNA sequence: TGCAGCGTGGGGGACTACGAGCAGTACTTC.

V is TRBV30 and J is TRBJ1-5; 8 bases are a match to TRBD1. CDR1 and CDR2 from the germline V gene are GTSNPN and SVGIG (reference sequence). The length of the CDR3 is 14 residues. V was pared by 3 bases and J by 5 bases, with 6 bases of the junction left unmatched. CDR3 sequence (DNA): TGTGCCTGGAGCAGGACAGGGCAAGATCAGCCCCAGCATTTT. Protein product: CAWSRTGQDQPQHF.

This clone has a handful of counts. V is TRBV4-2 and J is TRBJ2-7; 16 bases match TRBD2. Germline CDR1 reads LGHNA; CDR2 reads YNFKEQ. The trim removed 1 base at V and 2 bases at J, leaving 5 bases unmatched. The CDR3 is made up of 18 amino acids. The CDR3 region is CASSQGAGTSGRAYEQYF. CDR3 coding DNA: TGTGCCAGCAGCCAAGGGGCCGGGACTAGCGGGAGGGCCTACGAGCAGTACTTC.

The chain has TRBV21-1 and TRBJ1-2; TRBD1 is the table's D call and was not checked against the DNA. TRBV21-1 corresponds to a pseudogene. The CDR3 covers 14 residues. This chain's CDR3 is CASSKGPGWDGYTF. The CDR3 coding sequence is TGTGCCAGCAGCAAAGGGCCAGGGTGGGATGGCTACACCTTC.

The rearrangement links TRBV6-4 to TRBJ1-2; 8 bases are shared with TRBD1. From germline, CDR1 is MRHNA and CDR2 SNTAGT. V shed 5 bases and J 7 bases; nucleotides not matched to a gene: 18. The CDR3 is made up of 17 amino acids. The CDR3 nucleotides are TGTGCCAGCAGTCCCTTCCCCAGGGCAGGGGGCCTGGGTGGCTACACCTTC. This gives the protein CASSPFPRAGGLGGYTF.

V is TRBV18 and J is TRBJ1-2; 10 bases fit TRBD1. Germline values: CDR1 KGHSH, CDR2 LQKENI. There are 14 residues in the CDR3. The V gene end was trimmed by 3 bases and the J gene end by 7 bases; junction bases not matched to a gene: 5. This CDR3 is CASSPGTGEVGYTF. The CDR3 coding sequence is TGTGCCAGCTCACCTGGGACAGGGGAGGTTGGCTACACCTTC.

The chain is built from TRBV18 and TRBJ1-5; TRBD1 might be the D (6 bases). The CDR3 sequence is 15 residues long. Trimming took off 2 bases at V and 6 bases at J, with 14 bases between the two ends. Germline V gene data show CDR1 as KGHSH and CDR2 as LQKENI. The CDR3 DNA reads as TGTGCCAGCTCACCAACGGGGCAGGGGAGTCAGCCCCAGCATTTT. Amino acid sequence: CASSPTGQGSQPQHF.

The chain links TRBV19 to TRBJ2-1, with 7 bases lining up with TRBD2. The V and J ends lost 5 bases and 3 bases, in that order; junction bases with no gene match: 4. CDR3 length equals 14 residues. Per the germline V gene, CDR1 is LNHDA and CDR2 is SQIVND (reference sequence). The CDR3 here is CASSAQRDYNEQFF. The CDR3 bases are TGTGCCAGTAGTGCCCAGCGGGACTACAATGAGCAGTTCTTC.

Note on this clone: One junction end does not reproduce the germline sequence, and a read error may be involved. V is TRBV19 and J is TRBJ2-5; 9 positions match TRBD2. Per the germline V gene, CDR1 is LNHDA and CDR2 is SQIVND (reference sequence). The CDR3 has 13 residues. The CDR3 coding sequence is TGTGCCAGTAGAATAGCGGGAGAAGAGACCCAGTACTTC. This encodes CASRIAGEETQYF.

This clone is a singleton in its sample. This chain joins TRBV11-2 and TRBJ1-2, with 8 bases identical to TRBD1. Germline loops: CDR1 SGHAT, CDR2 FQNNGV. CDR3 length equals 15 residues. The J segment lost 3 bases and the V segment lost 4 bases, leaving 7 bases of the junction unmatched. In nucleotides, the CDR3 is TGTGCCAGCAGCTACACAGGGGGGGAATACTATGGCTACACCTTC. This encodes CASSYTGGEYYGYTF.

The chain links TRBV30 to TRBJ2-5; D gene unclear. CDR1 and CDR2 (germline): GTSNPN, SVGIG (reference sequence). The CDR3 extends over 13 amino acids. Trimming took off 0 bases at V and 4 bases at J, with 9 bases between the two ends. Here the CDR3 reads CAWSVVLGETQYF. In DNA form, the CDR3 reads TGTGCCTGGAGTGTAGTCCTCGGAGAGACCCAGTACTTC.

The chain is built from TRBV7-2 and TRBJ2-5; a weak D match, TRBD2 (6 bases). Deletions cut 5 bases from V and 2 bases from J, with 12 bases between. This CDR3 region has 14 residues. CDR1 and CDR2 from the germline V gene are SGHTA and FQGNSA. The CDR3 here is CASSPTRFQETQYF. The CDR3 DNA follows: TGTGCCAGCAGCCCGACTAGATTTCAAGAGACCCAGTACTTC.

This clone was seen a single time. The CDR3 loop reads CASSFWRDRQETQYF. The DNA of the CDR3 is TGCGCCAGCAGCTTTTGGCGGGACAGACAAGAGACCCAGTACTTC. This chain connects TRBV5-1 to TRBJ2-5, with D possibly being TRBD1 (7 bases). The V gene's germline CDR1 is SGHRS and CDR2 YFSETQ. Trimming pared 2 bases from V and 2 bases from J, leaving 13 bases between. This CDR3 is built from 15 residues.

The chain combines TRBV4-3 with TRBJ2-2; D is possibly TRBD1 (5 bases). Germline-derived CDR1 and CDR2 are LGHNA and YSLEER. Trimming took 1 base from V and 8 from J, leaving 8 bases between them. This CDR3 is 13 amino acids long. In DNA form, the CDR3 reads TGCGCCAGCAGCCAAGTGAGGACAGGGGAGCTGTTTTTT. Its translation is CASSQVRTGELFF.

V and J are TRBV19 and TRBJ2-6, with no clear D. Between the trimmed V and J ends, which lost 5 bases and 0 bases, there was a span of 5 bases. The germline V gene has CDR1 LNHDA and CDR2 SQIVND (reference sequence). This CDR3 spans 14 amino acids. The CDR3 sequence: CASSPFSGANVLTF. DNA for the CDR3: TGTGCCAGTAGTCCCTTCTCTGGGGCCAACGTCCTGACTTTC. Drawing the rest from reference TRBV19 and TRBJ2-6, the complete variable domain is DGGITQSPKYLFRKEGQNVTLSCEQNLNHDAMYWYRQDPGQGLRLIYYSQIVNDFQKGDIAEGYSVSREKKESFPLTVTSAQKNPTAFYLCASSPFSGANVLTFGAGSRLTVL.

As DNA, the CDR3 is TGTGCCAGCTCATCGAACTCGGAGACTAACTATGGCTACACCTTC. Protein product: CASSSNSETNYGYTF. J is TRBJ1-2 and V is TRBV18; D remains ambiguous. This CDR3 spans 15 amino acids. The germline V gene has CDR1 KGHSH and CDR2 LQKENI. Trimming cost V 5 bases and J 0 bases, with 13 bases left between them.

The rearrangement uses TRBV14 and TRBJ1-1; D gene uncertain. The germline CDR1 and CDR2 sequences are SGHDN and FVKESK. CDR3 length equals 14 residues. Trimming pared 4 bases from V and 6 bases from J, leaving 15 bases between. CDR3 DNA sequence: TGTGCCAGCAGCCGGGAGGTCAATGGGGCTGAAGCTTTCTTT. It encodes CASSREVNGAEAFF.

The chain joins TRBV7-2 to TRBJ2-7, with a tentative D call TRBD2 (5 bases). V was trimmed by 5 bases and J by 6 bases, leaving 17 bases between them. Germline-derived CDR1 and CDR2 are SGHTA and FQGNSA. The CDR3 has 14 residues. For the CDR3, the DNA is TGTGCCAGCAGCCTCGGACTCTTAGAGGGCGAGCAGTACTTC. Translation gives CASSLGLLEGEQYF.

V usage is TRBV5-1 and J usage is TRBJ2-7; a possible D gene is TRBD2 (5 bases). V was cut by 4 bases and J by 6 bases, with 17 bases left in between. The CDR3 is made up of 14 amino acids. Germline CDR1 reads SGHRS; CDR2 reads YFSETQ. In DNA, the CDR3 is TGCGCCAGCAGCCGTCAACCGACTACGATCGAGCAGTACTTC. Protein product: CASSRQPTTIEQYF.

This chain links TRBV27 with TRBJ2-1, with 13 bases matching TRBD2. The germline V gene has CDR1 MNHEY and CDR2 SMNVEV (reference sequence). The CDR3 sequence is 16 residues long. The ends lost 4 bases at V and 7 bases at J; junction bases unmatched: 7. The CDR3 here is CASSYWTSGRGNEQFF. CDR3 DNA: TGTGCCAGCAGTTATTGGACTAGCGGGAGAGGGAATGAGCAGTTCTTC.

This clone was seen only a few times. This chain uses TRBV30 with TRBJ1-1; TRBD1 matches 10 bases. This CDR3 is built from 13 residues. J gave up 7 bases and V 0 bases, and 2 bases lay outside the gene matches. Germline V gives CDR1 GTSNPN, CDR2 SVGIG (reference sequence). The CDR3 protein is CAWSVGQGYEAFF. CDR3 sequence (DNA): TGTGCCTGGAGTGTGGGACAGGGGTATGAAGCTTTCTTT.

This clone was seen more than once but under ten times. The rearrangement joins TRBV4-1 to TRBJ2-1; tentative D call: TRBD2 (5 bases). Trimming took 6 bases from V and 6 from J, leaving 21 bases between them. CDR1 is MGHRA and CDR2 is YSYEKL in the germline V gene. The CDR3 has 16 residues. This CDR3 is CASSTSGLPIGNEQFF. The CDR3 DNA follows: TGCGCCAGCAGTACCTCAGGACTCCCTATCGGCAATGAGCAGTTCTTC.

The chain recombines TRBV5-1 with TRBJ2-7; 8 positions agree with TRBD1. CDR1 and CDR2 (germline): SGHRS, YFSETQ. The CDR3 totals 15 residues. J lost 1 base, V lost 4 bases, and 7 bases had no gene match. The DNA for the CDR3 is TGCGCCAGCAGCGGGGCCGGGGACAGGTCCTACGAGCAGTACTTC. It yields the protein CASSGAGDRSYEQYF.

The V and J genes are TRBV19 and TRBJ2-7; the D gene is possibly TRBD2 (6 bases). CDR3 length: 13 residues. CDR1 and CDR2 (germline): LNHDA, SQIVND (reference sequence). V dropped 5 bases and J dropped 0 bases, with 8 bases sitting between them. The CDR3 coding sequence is TGTGCCAGTAGTGTCGGGGGCTCCTACGAGCAGTACTTC. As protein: CASSVGGSYEQYF.

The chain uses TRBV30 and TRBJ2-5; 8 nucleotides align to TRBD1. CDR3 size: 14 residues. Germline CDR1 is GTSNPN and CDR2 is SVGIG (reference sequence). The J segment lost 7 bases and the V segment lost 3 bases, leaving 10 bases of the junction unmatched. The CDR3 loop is CAWRSIPGQATQYF. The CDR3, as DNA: TGTGCCTGGAGAAGTATTCCGGGACAGGCGACCCAGTACTTC.

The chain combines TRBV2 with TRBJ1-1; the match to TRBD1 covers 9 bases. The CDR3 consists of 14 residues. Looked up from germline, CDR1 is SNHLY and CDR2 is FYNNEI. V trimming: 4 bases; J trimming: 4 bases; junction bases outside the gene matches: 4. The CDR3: CASSAGTGTTEAFF. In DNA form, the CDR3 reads TGTGCCAGCAGTGCCGGGACAGGGACCACTGAAGCTTTCTTT.

CDR3 bases: TGTGCCAGCTCACCACGATTGACAGGGTTCGGGGAAAAACTGTTTTTT. Its protein is CASSPRLTGFGEKLFF. This chain connects TRBV18 to TRBJ1-4, with TRBD1 matching 7 bases. Germline V lookup: CDR1 KGHSH, CDR2 LQKENI. Trimming at V came to 1 base and at J to 8 bases, leaving 10 bases not matched to a gene. The CDR3 sequence is 16 residues long.